Included here is one TCR beta chain sequence, with context. It lacks a known antigen. The record has no base qualities; no much larger clone is one base away. Trimming removed 1 base from V and 6 bases from J, leaving 18 bases between the germline ends. The CDR3 covers 16 residues, taking in both the cysteine and the phenylalanine. Of all the DNA, just the CDR3 is kept, 48 bases in frame from base 1. The germline V gene specifies SNHLY as CDR1 and FYNNEI as CDR2. CD8 naive samples were CD45RO-negative cells positively selected for CCR7, giving a CD45RA+CCR7+ population that excluded TemRA cells. Healthy HIV-negative adults with no recently reported acute infections or vaccinations were included as donors. Only Caucasian adults living in Nashville, Tennessee, USA were represented among the donors. Blood was collected by leukapheresis, and PBMCs were isolated by Ficoll-Histopaque density gradient centrifugation and then cryopreserved in liquid nitrogen vapor phase. Purity and quantity of every magnetically sorted T cell population were checked by analytical flow cytometry. Genomic DNA was isolated from each sorted fraction and quantified by UV absorbance on a Nanodrop 2000c.

The data originate from a study of shared clonotypes between healthy human individuals (dated by TCRdb to about 2020). For the wider study: Two women and a few men aged 18 to 49 years were included in the cohort. For each donor, three plates each were used for CD4 naive and CD4 memory, two plates were used for CD8 naive, and one plate was used for CD8 memory. The study deeply sequenced blood TCR repertoires of roughly five healthy adults to estimate repertoire size and the extent of clonotype sharing between individuals. To increase sequencing depth and limit assay-specific biases, different laboratories used diverse techniques to prepare libraries and sequence TCR repertoires. Leukapheresis yielded between about 0.9 and 9 billion PBMCs per donor. The research as a whole found: Incomplete sequencing was indicated by rarefaction of sorted-subset datasets, despite the large sequencing depth. When several donors were compared, the shared fraction of clonotypes was roughly 4.8% for naive CD4, less than 4% for naive CD8, 2% to 2.5% for memory CD4, and 0.35% to 0.5% for memory CD8. Larger estimated clonotype richness was generally found for naive subsets than for memory subsets. Pairwise subsampling led to the expectation that sequencing depth would affect the degree of clonotype sharing among donors. Higher generation probabilities were observed for clonotypes shared by all four sorted-subset donors than for non-shared clonotypes. Only blood was sampled, and tissue TCR repertoires likely differ from those in blood. Because the study included only a small number of donors, the genetic and exposure-history diversity represented was limited.

Using the deep immunoSEQ assay, multiplex PCR amplified TCR CDR3 regions from genomic DNA. Extracted genomic DNA from each cell subset was distributed evenly across all wells of several immunoSEQ 96-well plates, and each plate was treated as a replicate. For sorted subsets, each replicate PCR was loaded with 200 to 250 ng genomic DNA, equivalent to 30,000 to 35,000 T cell genomes. The purified libraries were quantified using a Qubit 3.0 fluorometer, sized with a Bioanalyzer 2100, and then quantified again using the KAPA Library Quantification kit. A separate single-read 150-cycle Illumina NextSeq 550 flow cell was used to sequence each immunoSEQ 96-well plate. Per the authors' processing: The immunoSEQ output contained only junctional sequences without quality scores, so filtering could not match that applied to full-length reads. To assign V/J genes and CDR3, sequences were annotated using PyIR, a Python wrapper for IgBLAST v1.9, with IMGT germline references. Any read was removed if the V/J assignment was weak (E-value above 1e-6), the CDR3 was missing, or the read contained stop codons, out-of-frame junctions, or ambiguous translated residues. V3J clonotypes were defined as sequences sharing an identical inferred V gene, J gene, and CDR3 amino acid sequence. To compute the percentage overlap between repertoires, the number of shared unique clonotypes was divided by the size of the smaller repertoire. Repertoire richness was assessed with RTK rarefaction, the Chao1 estimator, and Recon v2.1 estimates of unobserved clonotypes. Generation probabilities for all TCRbeta clonotypes obtained by the gDNA method from a handful of donors were computed using OLGA. TCRdb holds this immuneACCESS table with in-frame rearrangements only. Some clones are missing; in checked studies, unresolved V genes explain under half, and the rest has no known cause. That table is the source of V, J and clone size, and D and trimming were worked out from the DNA. Present in this sample are about 2 million clones, about 95% of which were seen just once. The ten largest clones add up to around 1.1% of the sample.

The rearrangement combines TRBV2 with TRBJ2-5; the D region possibly corresponds to TRBD2 (6 bases align). The sample consisted of naive CD8+ T cells sorted from blood. The cell subset or site label, read with the paper, signifies: CD45RA+CCR7+. The sequence was obtained from a man aged 18-30 years in good health. The sequence in DNA is TGTGCCAGCAGTGAAGGCACTAGCCAGGACGAGAAGACCCAGTACTTC. It specifies CASSEGTSQDEKTQYF. The reference TRBV2 and TRBJ2-5 proteins fill in what lies around the CDR3, so the full variable domain reads EPEVTQTPSHQVTQMGQEVILRCVPISNHLYFYWYRQILGQKVEFLVSFYNNEISEKSEIFDDQFSVERPDGSNFTLKIRSTKLEDSAMYFCASSEGTSQDEKTQYFGPGTRLLVL.